A selection of T cell receptor beta chains follows, all from one sample in a study of blood T cell repertoires in COVID-19. Here immunoSEQ multiplex PCR was the method, and the copy in TCRdb shows in-frame clones only, minus some. Of about 440,000 clones in the sample, roughly 87% were seen once. Sequenced sample: PBMCs or T cells enriched from blood (not recorded which). The source is a man younger than 35 who had recovered from COVID-19. The conserved cysteine and the conserved F or W are not part of the CDR3 here. The D gene is left open where the match is weak. Rows give clone size only sometimes, using once, few, many, or a class for an expanded clone.

V: TRBV6-5
D: -
J: TRBJ2-1
size: -
CDR3: ASSYSIDSGVLF

V: TRBV30
D: TRBD2
J: TRBJ2-7
size: -
CDR3: AWSGLAVAYEQY

V: TRBV5-5
D: -
J: TRBJ1-1
size: -
CDR3: ASRRTEPNTEAF

V: TRBV9
D: TRBD2
J: TRBJ2-3
size: -
CDR3: ASSKGLGGNTDTQY

V: TRBV7-9
D: TRBD1
J: TRBJ1-2
size: -
CDR3: ASSLVQGGGYT

V: TRBV10-3
D: -
J: TRBJ2-1
size: -
CDR3: AISEKMLADNNNEQF

V: TRBV6-6
D: TRBD2
J: TRBJ2-3
size: -
CDR3: ASRVSGGGTDTQY

V: TRBV27
D: -
J: TRBJ1-2
size: -
CDR3: ASTGGGNQGYT

V: TRBV24-1
D: -
J: TRBJ2-5
size: -
CDR3: ATSDPTDGLQETQY

V: TRBV25-1
D: TRBD2
J: TRBJ2-5
size: -
CDR3: ASSEPTSGRGQETQY

V: TRBV5-1
D: -
J: TRBJ2-7
size: once
CDR3: ASSSLPTRLYEQY

V: TRBV5-1
D: TRBD1
J: TRBJ2-1
size: -
CDR3: ASSWTGENYNEQF

V: TRBV3-1/TRBV3-2
D: -
J: TRBJ1-1
size: -
CDR3: ASSQGVPAAEAF

V: TRBV6-5
D: TRBD1
J: TRBJ1-2
size: -
CDR3: ASRRGTDYGYT

V: TRBV20-1
D: -
J: TRBJ2-5
size: -
CDR3: SASSAGTQY

V: TRBV3-1/TRBV3-2
D: -
J: TRBJ2-7
size: once
CDR3: ASSHPLNGEQY

V: TRBV18
D: TRBD2
J: TRBJ2-1
size: -
CDR3: ASSPPFSGRGHNEQF

V: TRBV5-1
D: -
J: TRBJ1-6
size: -
CDR3: ASSLSGGANSPLH

V: TRBV11-2
D: -
J: TRBJ1-2
size: once
CDR3: ASSLGREYYGYT

V: TRBV7-6
D: -
J: TRBJ1-3
size: -
CDR3: ASSLRAGSLSGNTIY

V: TRBV28
D: TRBD1
J: TRBJ1-2
size: -
CDR3: ASSTDRGAVAYGYT

V: TRBV14
D: -
J: TRBJ1-2
size: -
CDR3: ASSQAYGTPGSYGYT

V: TRBV15
D: TRBD1
J: TRBJ1-2
size: -
CDR3: ATRDRDYGYT

V: TRBV19
D: -
J: TRBJ1-5
size: -
CDR3: ASNRGISNQPQH

V: TRBV6-5
D: -
J: TRBJ1-1
size: -
CDR3: ASRGGGAVEAF

V: TRBV24-1
D: -
J: TRBJ1-2
size: -
CDR3: AISPTANYGYT

V: TRBV5-1
D: -
J: TRBJ1-1
size: -
CDR3: ASRWGPDTEAF

V: TRBV2
D: TRBD2
J: TRBJ2-1
size: -
CDR3: ASSLTSGSGEQF

V: TRBV7-9
D: TRBD2
J: TRBJ2-5
size: -
CDR3: ASSRLAGAGETQY

V: TRBV27
D: -
J: TRBJ2-7
size: -
CDR3: ASSPRIGGYEQY

V: TRBV12-3/TRBV12-4
D: -
J: TRBJ1-2
size: -
CDR3: ASSFPRRGGYT

V: TRBV5-4
D: -
J: TRBJ2-1
size: -
CDR3: ASSAGLNEQF

V: TRBV11-2
D: -
J: TRBJ1-2
size: -
CDR3: ASSLGGGRLGYT

V: TRBV27
D: -
J: TRBJ1-1
size: -
CDR3: ASTKGGGPRTEAF

V: TRBV5-1
D: -
J: TRBJ1-2
size: -
CDR3: ASSGGSLYYGYT

V: TRBV28
D: TRBD1
J: TRBJ1-1
size: -
CDR3: ASSLPTTGTEAF